This TCR beta chain stems from a study of blood T cells in healthy people across ages. This clonotype was counted a few times. Donors each provided around 10 milliliters of peripheral blood. Then a second PCR, running roughly 6 to 11 cycles, was carried out with a sample-barcoded 5' primer and a J-beta primer mix. Each cDNA molecule carried a tag from a template-switch adaptor that contained 12 random nucleotides. TCRdb reanalysed the 5' RACE reads using MiXCR and keeps one entry per CDR3 protein. Here the sample spans about 800,000 distinct CDR3 sequences, approximately 25% being singletons. The data were also submitted as part of a second study, on T cells of mothers and their children. That work adds: The study sampled a few healthy Caucasian mothers and their six children.

The sequenced material came from blood. This clonotype originated in a boy younger than 18 in good health.

CDR3 DNA: TGTGCCAGCAGTGCCGCCGGGACAGCGAAAAGGGAGACCCAGTACTTC. Translated, it gives CASSAAGTAKRETQYF. V and J are TRBV28 and TRBJ2-5, with 7 bases lining up with TRBD1. Germline assignment: CDR1 MDHEN and CDR2 SYDVKM. This CDR3 spans 16 amino acids. Germline trimming cut 5 bases from V and 5 bases from J; bases unmatched to any gene: 14.